Each of the 21 T cell receptor beta chains below was sequenced from the same sample in a study of blood T cells in healthy people across ages. The second PCR ran roughly 6 to 11 cycles with a sample-barcoded 5' primer and J-beta primers. TCRdb analysed the 5' RACE reads with MiXCR anew, one entry per CDR3 protein. This sample carries fewer than 2,000,000 distinct CDR3 sequences, 30% to 35% of them seen once, and the ten largest clones take over 9%. The sequencing input was blood. All receptors come from a woman aged 30 to 39 in good health.

This clonotype was observed a few times. The chain has TRBV4-1 and TRBJ1-2, with D unresolved. The germline V gene has CDR1 MGHRA and CDR2 YSYEKL. The CDR3 contains 13 residues. V dropped 5 bases and J dropped 7 bases, with 14 bases sitting between them. This CDR3 is CASSSGPWGGYTF. In DNA form, the CDR3 reads TGCGCCAGCAGCTCTGGTCCGTGGGGTGGCTACACCTTC.

CDR3 nucleotides: TGTGCCAGCTCACCCTCTCAGGGATCAAGAGGCTACACCTTC. It translates to CASSPSQGSRGYTF. The rearrangement links TRBV18 to TRBJ1-2, with TRBD1 as a possible D gene (5 bases). Trimming cost V 3 bases and J 8 bases, with 16 bases left between them. CDR1 and CDR2 (germline): KGHSH, LQKENI. The CDR3 has 14 amino acids.

The chain links TRBV20-1 to TRBJ2-5; 7 nucleotides agree with TRBD2. Trimming cost V 3 bases and J 1 base; bases outside gene matches: 5. Germline CDR1 reads DFQATT; CDR2 reads SNEGSKA (reference sequence). The CDR3 sequence is 14 residues long. The CDR3 nucleotides read TGCAGTGCTAGTGGGGGGGACCCCCAAGAGACCCAGTACTTC. This sequence encodes CSASGGDPQETQYF.

Only a few counts were recorded for this clonotype. The chain links TRBV4-1 to TRBJ2-7; TRBD2 matches at 9 bases. V shed 5 bases and J 4 bases; nucleotides not matched to a gene: 12. The V gene's germline CDR1 is MGHRA and CDR2 YSYEKL. The CDR3 consists of 16 residues. CDR3 in amino acids: CASSRLAGVIGYEQYF. The CDR3 DNA follows: TGCGCCAGCAGCAGATTAGCGGGAGTTATCGGGTACGAGCAGTACTTC.

The chain links TRBV12-3 or TRBV12-4 to TRBJ2-3, with D perhaps assigned TRBD1 or TRBD2 (6 bases each). CDR3 length: 15 residues. V lost 5 bases to trimming and J lost 2 bases, with 14 bases between them. CDR3 region: CASSHEGGITDTQYF. The CDR3 nucleotides are TGTGCCAGCAGTCACGAGGGGGGAATCACAGATACGCAGTATTTT.

This clonotype was seen a handful of times. The chain links TRBV7-3 to TRBJ2-1; 9 bases map to TRBD2. The V gene end was trimmed by 2 bases and the J gene end by 7 bases; junction bases not matched to a gene: 9. CDR1 is SGHTA and CDR2 is FQGTGA in the germline V gene. The CDR3 contains 16 residues. This chain's CDR3 is CASSLAGSGSWNEQFF. Here the CDR3 DNA reads TGTGCCAGCAGCTTAGCTGGTAGCGGGAGTTGGAATGAGCAGTTCTTC.

Regarding this clonotype: The junction does not match germline at one end; this may be a read error. The rearrangement uses TRBV5-1 and TRBJ2-5; 9 bases fit TRBD2. The CDR3 contains 15 residues. Germline V CDR1 and CDR2: SGHRS, YFSETQ. CDR3 in DNA: TGCGCCAGCAACTTGGCGACTAGCGGCCAAGAGACCCAGTACTTC. It specifies CASNLATSGQETQYF.

This chain uses TRBV7-9 with TRBJ2-4; a weak D match, TRBD2 (5 bases). TRBJ2-7 explains the end of the DNA better; the J call may be wrong. In germline, CDR1 is SEHNR, CDR2 FQNEAQ (reference sequence). The CDR3 contains 13 residues. DNA of the CDR3: TGTGCCAGCAGCAAGGCGGGTTGGTACGAGCAGTACTTC. It specifies CASSKAGWYEQYF.

The CDR3 nucleotides are TGCAGTGCTAGAGTCGAGCGGGGGGGGCAAGAGACCCAGTACTTC. Its protein product is CSARVERGGQETQYF. The rearrangement joins TRBV20-1 to TRBJ2-5; 10 bases fit TRBD2. Germline lookup yields CDR1 DFQATT and CDR2 SNEGSKA (reference sequence). The CDR3 spans 15 residues. With 1 base clipped from V and 2 bases from J, the junction kept 4 bases outside the gene matches.

CDR3 residues: CASSRSGGAYEQYF. The CDR3 DNA is TGCGCCAGCAGTCGTAGCGGGGGAGCCTACGAGCAGTACTTC. V usage is TRBV5-1 and J usage is TRBJ2-4; 9 positions agree with TRBD2. Judging by the DNA end, TRBJ2-7 fits better; the J call may be wrong. Germline CDR1 is SGHRS and CDR2 is YFSETQ. This CDR3 comprises 14 residues.

This clonotype occurred a few times. This rearrangement joins TRBV20-1 to TRBJ1-1; 7 bases are shared with TRBD1. J gave up 4 bases and V 6 bases, and 11 bases lay outside the gene matches. The CDR3 totals 14 residues. Germline loops: CDR1 DFQATT, CDR2 SNEGSKA (reference sequence). The CDR3 region is CSAAGQRKITEAFF. CDR3 in DNA: TGCAGTGCGGCGGGACAGAGAAAGATCACTGAAGCTTTCTTT.

This clonotype was counted a few times. The V call is TRBV5-1, the J call TRBJ2-5; possibly TRBD2 for D (5 bases). The V gene lost 3 bases and the J gene lost 4 bases, with 16 bases spanning the gap. Germline-derived CDR1 and CDR2 are SGHRS and YFSETQ. The CDR3 runs 15 residues. CDR3 loop: CASSSGVRQGETQYF. The CDR3 DNA follows: TGCGCCAGCAGCTCCGGGGTCAGGCAAGGAGAGACCCAGTACTTC.

This clonotype was seen just once. The chain carries TRBV5-8 and TRBJ1-5; D unresolved. The germline gives CDR1 SGHTS, CDR2 YDEGEE. The V end was cut by 6 bases, the J end by 3 bases, with 13 bases between. This CDR3 comprises 14 residues. The CDR3 loop is CASTPGSVNQPQHF. The CDR3 coding sequence is TGTGCCAGCACCCCGGGAAGCGTCAATCAGCCCCAGCATTTT. The full variable domain, completed using reference TRBV5-8 and TRBJ1-5, is EAGVTQSPTHLIKTRGQQATLRCSPISGHTSVYWYQQALGLGLQFLLWYDEGEERNRGNFPPRFSGRQFPNYSSELNVNALELEDSALYLCASTPGSVNQPQHFGDGTRLSIL.

Points on this clonotype: The junction does not match germline at one end; this may be a read error. The V and J genes are TRBV3-1 and TRBJ1-1; tentative D call: TRBD1 (5 bases). This CDR3 spans 15 amino acids. The germline gives CDR1 LGHDT, CDR2 YNNKEL (reference sequence). CDR3: CASSPGRNPGTGAFF. The CDR3 region has the DNA TGTGCTAGCAGCCCAGGGAGGAACCCTGGGACTGGAGCTTTCTTT. Looking up the rest from reference TRBV3-1 and TRBJ1-1 gives the full variable domain: DTAVSQTPKYLVTQMGNDKSIKCEQNLGHDTMYWYKQDSKKFLKIMFSYNNKELIINETVPNRFSPKSPDKAHLNLHINSLELGDSAVYFCASSPGRNPGTGAFFGQGTRLTVV.

This clonotype was observed a few times. The chain is built from TRBV20-1 and TRBJ2-7, with TRBD1 identical over 9 bases. With V trimmed by 1 base and J by 0 bases, 7 bases remained unmatched. The CDR3 consists of 16 residues. From germline, CDR1 is DFQATT and CDR2 SNEGSKA (reference sequence). CDR3 sequence reads: CSARGTGVGSSYEQYF. The DNA for the CDR3 is TGCAGTGCTAGAGGGACAGGGGTAGGGAGCTCCTACGAGCAGTACTTC.

The sample holds a few counts of this clonotype. The chain employs TRBV6-1 and TRBJ2-7; 9 bases fit TRBD1. Germline V gene sequence: CDR1 MNHNS, CDR2 SASEGT. The CDR3 totals 16 residues. J was trimmed by 1 base and V by 6 bases; bases with no gene match: 10. CDR3 sequence reads: CASRPNRGRLSYEQYF. CDR3 sequence (DNA): TGTGCCAGCAGACCTAACAGGGGGCGCCTATCCTACGAGCAGTACTTC.

The chain carries TRBV24-1 and TRBJ2-4; D remains unclear. CDR1 is KGHDR and CDR2 is SFDVKD in the germline V gene. The germline V and J ends were trimmed by 4 bases and 0 bases, with 21 bases remaining between them. The CDR3 has 19 amino acids. This CDR3 reads CATSELVREGPLAKNIQYF. CDR3 nucleotide sequence: TGTGCCACCAGTGAATTGGTCCGTGAAGGTCCACTAGCCAAAAACATTCAGTACTTC.

This clonotype occurred a few times. This chain joins TRBV7-9 and TRBJ2-7, with TRBD1 matching 11 bases. Trimming took 6 bases from V and 0 from J; bases not matched to a gene: 7. Germline-derived CDR1 and CDR2 are SEHNR and FQNEAQ (reference sequence). This CDR3 is 16 amino acids long. CDR3 nucleotides: TGTGCCAGCAGTCGGACAGGGGGCTTTAGCTCCTACGAGCAGTACTTC. As protein: CASSRTGGFSSYEQYF.

The rearrangement uses TRBV24-1 and TRBJ1-2; 8 positions match TRBD1. Trimming took 4 bases from V and 4 from J; bases not matched to a gene: 4. The CDR3 consists of 14 residues. The V gene's germline CDR1 is KGHDR and CDR2 SFDVKD. The CDR3 coding sequence is TGTGCCACCAGTGACAGACAGGGGAGCTATGGCTACACCTTC. Translation gives CATSDRQGSYGYTF.

This clonotype has only a few counts. The CDR3 region is CSAEGVRTEAFF. The DNA of the CDR3 is TGCAGTGCTGAGGGTGTCCGCACTGAAGCTTTCTTT. The rearrangement uses TRBV20-1 and TRBJ1-1; D gene ambiguous. Germline V gene lookup returns CDR1 DFQATT and CDR2 SNEGSKA (reference sequence). This CDR3 region has 12 residues. The V gene lost 5 bases and the J gene lost 4 bases, with 11 bases spanning the gap.

The chain joins TRBV20-1 to TRBJ2-1; 8 nucleotides line up with TRBD2. The junction had 5 bases not matched to a gene; V was cut back by 7 bases and J by 6 bases. Germline V CDR1 and CDR2: DFQATT, SNEGSKA (reference sequence). The CDR3 covers 12 residues. The DNA of the CDR3 is TGCAGTGGTGTTACTAGCGGCAATGAGCAGTTCTTC. It is translated as CSGVTSGNEQFF.